This T cell receptor beta chain was retrieved from a study of graft-versus-host responses after intestinal transplantation. The overall study: All recipients were transplanted with multivisceral, liver-intestinal, or isolated intestinal grafts. Tacrolimus and steroids were given for around 3 years to all recipients after anti-thymocyte globulin induction. Study observations and caveats: Early declines in HvG clones that occurred post-transplant were associated with peak circulating GvH clone levels. Individuals carrying graft-donor T cell macrochimerism showed high graft-versus-host to host-versus-graft clonal ratios in allografts.

Comment on this clone: Its antigen is not known.

Germline-derived CDR1 and CDR2 are SGHRS and YFSETQ. This CDR3 contains 14 residues. Trimming pared 4 bases from V and 0 bases from J, leaving 10 bases between. The protocol was immunoSEQ multiplex PCR, while the TCRdb copy is restricted to in-frame clones and leaves out a portion. The sample consists of tens of thousands of clones, about 90% of them appearing once. The input for sequencing was PBMCs, taken 98 days after intestinal transplantation. The sequence derives from a human patient who received an intestinal transplant, so some T cells may come from the graft donor. V is TRBV5-1 and J is TRBJ1-1, with D maybe TRBD1 (5 bases). CDR3 coding DNA: TGCGCCAGCAGCCGGAGGGGAGTGAACACTGAAGCTTTCTTT. Its protein product is CASSRRGVNTEAFF.